These 24 T cell receptor beta chains originate from one sample sequenced in a study of T-cell memory formation after mild COVID-19. TCRdb passed the 5' RACE reads through MiXCR, listing each CDR3 protein once. The sample comprises roughly 500,000 distinct CDR3 sequences, roughly 22% of which are singletons, and approximately 12% rests with the top ten. Sequenced sample: PBMCs or a T cell subset sorted from them (not recorded which). The receptor set was obtained from an adult woman who had mild COVID-19 (a few samples of this study predate the infection). Cell type and time point are not known.

The CDR3 sequence is CASNPGPTEYEQYF. The CDR3 nucleotides read TGTGCCAGCAACCCTGGCCCGACCGAGTACGAGCAGTACTTC. This rearrangement joins TRBV5-6 to TRBJ2-7; D not resolved. This CDR3 comprises 14 residues. Trimming stripped 6 bases from V and 4 bases from J, with 17 bases between. Germline CDR1 reads SGHDT; CDR2 reads YYEEEE.

This clonotype was seen more than once but under ten times. This rearrangement joins TRBV7-3 to TRBJ2-1; 14 positions match TRBD2. The CDR3 runs to 18 residues. The V and J ends lost 4 bases and 2 bases, in that order; junction bases with no gene match: 7. Germline values: CDR1 SGHTA, CDR2 FQGTGA. CDR3 sequence: CASSSMTSGRDTYNEQFF. DNA of the CDR3: TGTGCCAGCAGCTCCATGACTAGCGGGAGGGACACCTACAATGAGCAGTTCTTC.

The genes are TRBV5-1 and TRBJ2-5, with 7 bases aligning to TRBD2. The germline V gene has CDR1 SGHRS and CDR2 YFSETQ. CDR3 size: 18 residues. Trimming cost V 0 bases and J 2 bases; bases outside gene matches: 13. In DNA, the CDR3 is TGCGCCAGCAGCTTGGAGGGTGAACTAGCGAGGCCTCAAGAGACCCAGTACTTC. This gives the protein CASSLEGELARPQETQYF.

The chain employs TRBV7-9 and TRBJ2-1, with D perhaps matching TRBD2 (5 bases). Germline CDR1 and CDR2: SEHNR and FQNEAQ (reference sequence). The CDR3 has 15 amino acids. Trimming stripped 5 bases from V and 6 bases from J, with 17 bases between. CDR3 protein: CASSPGGERPNEQFF. As DNA, the CDR3 is TGTGCCAGCAGCCCCGGTGGGGAGAGGCCCAATGAGCAGTTCTTC.

The chain recombines TRBV9 with TRBJ2-1; D not resolved. Germline lookup yields CDR1 SGDLS and CDR2 YYNGEE. The CDR3 has 12 residues. Trimming shortened V by 0 bases and J by 5 bases, and 3 bases separated the two germline ends. CDR3 amino acids: CASSVDNNEQFF. The CDR3 DNA reads TGTGCCAGCAGCGTAGATAACAATGAGCAGTTCTTC. The full variable domain, its missing parts supplied by reference TRBV9 and TRBJ2-1, is DSGVTQTPKHLITATGQRVTLRCSPRSGDLSVYWYQQSLDQGLQFLIQYYNGEERAKGNILERFSAQQFPDLHSELNLSSLELGDSALYFCASSVDNNEQFFGPGTRLTVL.

There are a few counts of this clonotype. The rearrangement joins TRBV18 to TRBJ2-7, with D perhaps matching TRBD2 (5 bases). The CDR3 spans 16 residues. Trimming removed 3 bases from V and 0 bases from J, with 15 bases in between. The germline CDR1 and CDR2 sequences are KGHSH and LQKENI. In nucleotides, the CDR3 is TGTGCCAGCTCACCCAGGACTGTTACTAGCTCCTACGAGCAGTACTTC. Translating it yields CASSPRTVTSSYEQYF.

The chain links TRBV16 to TRBJ1-2, with 7 bases matching TRBD1. The CDR3 has 14 residues. The germline gives CDR1 KGHSY, CDR2 FQNENV. V shed 3 bases and J 2 bases; nucleotides not matched to a gene: 3. The CDR3 is CASSHQTGNYGYTF. CDR3 coding DNA: TGTGCCAGCAGCCACCAGACAGGGAACTATGGCTACACCTTC.

This clonotype was counted a few times. V usage is TRBV30 and J usage is TRBJ1-5; the match to TRBD1 covers 9 bases. This CDR3 has 17 amino acids. With V trimmed by 2 bases and J by 0 bases, 8 bases remained unmatched. Germline lookup yields CDR1 GTSNPN and CDR2 SVGIG (reference sequence). CDR3 protein: CAWSPGTGMLSNQPQHF. CDR3 sequence (DNA): TGTGCCTGGAGTCCGGGGACAGGGATGCTTAGCAATCAGCCCCAGCATTTT. The entire variable domain, with the rest obtained from reference TRBV30 and TRBJ1-5, is as follows: SQTIHQWPATLVQPVGSPLSLECTVEGTSNPNLYWYRQAAGRGLQLLFYSVGIGQISSEVPQNLSASRPQDRQFILSSKKLLLSDSGFYLCAWSPGTGMLSNQPQHFGDGTRLSIL.

The chain uses TRBV5-1 and TRBJ2-7; TRBD1 agrees at 10 bases. The germline V gene encodes CDR1 SGHRS and CDR2 YFSETQ. V trimming: 3 bases; J trimming: 0 bases; junction bases outside the gene matches: 3. This CDR3 is built from 15 residues. This chain's CDR3 is CASSWGQGSSYEQYF. Here the CDR3 DNA reads TGCGCCAGCAGCTGGGGACAGGGGAGCTCCTACGAGCAGTACTTC.

This clonotype was observed many times. V and J are TRBV5-1 and TRBJ2-3; TRBD1 or TRBD2 may be the D gene (5 bases each). Trimming took 0 bases from V and 0 from J, leaving 8 bases between them. CDR1 SGHRS and CDR2 YFSETQ come from the germline V gene. This CDR3 is 15 amino acids long. The CDR3 region is CASSLDRTSTDTQYF. The CDR3 bases are TGCGCCAGCAGCTTGGACAGGACTAGCACAGATACGCAGTATTTT.

This clonotype was seen only a few times. This sequence joins TRBV3-1 and TRBJ2-5, with 7 nucleotides matching TRBD2. CDR3 length: 14 amino acids. From germline, CDR1 is LGHDT and CDR2 YNNKEL (reference sequence). V shed 3 bases, J shed 6 bases, and the junction held 7 bases outside the gene matches. The CDR3 DNA is TGTGCCAGCAGCCATGCGGGGGAGGTAAAGACCCAGTACTTC. It codes for CASSHAGEVKTQYF.

There are a few counts of this clonotype. The rearrangement uses TRBV7-2 and TRBJ2-3; D perhaps matches TRBD2 (7 bases). The CDR3 runs to 14 residues. V lost 11 bases, J lost 5 bases, and 20 bases lay in between. Germline values: CDR1 SGHTA, CDR2 FQGNSA. The CDR3 loop is CAEGGEFGGDTQYF. CDR3 nucleotides: TGTGCCGAGGGGGGGGAGTTCGGTGGAGATACGCAGTATTTT.

Only a few counts were recorded for this clonotype. This chain connects TRBV4-2 to TRBJ2-4, with unresolved D. Germline V gene sequence: CDR1 LGHNA, CDR2 YNFKEQ. This CDR3 is 18 amino acids long. V lost 1 base, J lost 0 bases, and 16 bases lay in between. The CDR3 loop reads CASSQVPGDSRAKNIQYF. The DNA of the CDR3 is TGTGCCAGCAGCCAAGTTCCTGGAGACTCACGAGCCAAAAACATTCAGTACTTC.

This chain connects TRBV20-1 to TRBJ1-5, with TRBD1 matching 11 bases. This CDR3 contains 16 residues. V dropped 2 bases and J dropped 1; count of bases not matched to a gene: 4. Germline CDR1 DFQATT, CDR2 SNEGSKA (reference sequence). The chain's CDR3 is CSARRTGGLSNQPQHF. The DNA for the CDR3 is TGCAGTGCTAGAAGGACAGGGGGCTTGAGCAATCAGCCCCAGCATTTT.

This clonotype was counted ten times or more. The V gene is TRBV29-1, the J gene TRBJ1-1; the match to TRBD1 covers 7 bases. In germline, CDR1 is SQVTM, CDR2 ANQGSEA. This CDR3 contains 13 residues. V was clipped by 7 bases and J by 5 bases; unmatched bases: 10. The CDR3 DNA reads TGCAGCGGCAGGGGGGGGTTAGTAACTGAAGCTTTCTTT. It encodes CSGRGGLVTEAFF.

The chain couples TRBV6-6 to TRBJ1-1, with D possibly TRBD1 on 5 matching bases. Germline V CDR1 and CDR2: MNHNY, SVGAGI (reference sequence). CDR3 length: 12 residues. V was cut by 7 bases and J by 4 bases, with 10 bases left in between. The CDR3 DNA follows: TGTGCCAGCACCTTCGGGGGCACTGAAGCTTTCTTT. Translation gives CASTFGGTEAFF.

This clonotype occurred a few times. The chain links TRBV24-1 to TRBJ2-3; D may match TRBD1 or TRBD2 (5 bases each). The germline CDR1 and CDR2 sequences are KGHDR and SFDVKD. The V gene lost 1 base and the J gene lost 2 bases, with 12 bases spanning the gap. The CDR3 extends over 16 amino acids. This chain's CDR3 is CATSDLQDSTTDTQYF. DNA of the CDR3: TGTGCCACCAGTGATTTACAGGACTCCACCACAGATACGCAGTATTTT.

This clonotype was observed a few times. The CDR3 spells CASSLGTTSYNEQFF. The CDR3 bases are TGTGCCAGCAGCCTCGGGACTACCTCCTACAATGAGCAGTTCTTC. The chain recombines TRBV9 with TRBJ2-1, with 7 bases identical to TRBD2. The CDR3 extends over 15 amino acids. The trim removed 4 bases at V and 0 bases at J, leaving 4 bases unmatched. Germline values: CDR1 SGDLS, CDR2 YYNGEE.

This clonotype has only a few counts. The genes are TRBV12-3 or TRBV12-4 and TRBJ2-5; 7 bases line up with TRBD1. The CDR3 totals 15 residues. V lost 4 bases, J lost 0 bases, and 5 bases stayed unmatched. The CDR3 region has the DNA TGTGCCAGCAGTTCTTTGGGACAGCACCAAGAGACCCAGTACTTC. Its translation is CASSSLGQHQETQYF.

The J gene is TRBJ2-3, the V gene TRBV7-8, with 11 bases fitting TRBD2. This CDR3 comprises 18 residues. Germline V CDR1 and CDR2: SGHVS, FQNEAQ. The ends lost 5 bases at V and 6 bases at J; junction bases unmatched: 16. CDR3 coding DNA: TGTGCCAGCAGCATCAAAACTAGCGGGAGCTCGGGACGGGATACGCAGTATTTT. It is translated as CASSIKTSGSSGRDTQYF.

This clonotype was recorded a few times. This chain connects TRBV7-9 to TRBJ2-6; 8 bases are a match to TRBD1. Per the germline V gene, CDR1 is SEHNR and CDR2 is FQNEAQ (reference sequence). The CDR3 has 18 residues. With 7 bases clipped from V and 1 base from J, the junction kept 12 bases outside the gene matches. Here the CDR3 DNA reads TGTGCCAGCACCCCCGGACAGGGAGAATCATCTGGGGCCAACGTCCTGACTTTC. It codes for CASTPGQGESSGANVLTF.

The CDR3 loop reads CASSPVYFGEALHF. The CDR3 DNA sequence: TGTGCCAGCAGCCCCGTTTACTTCGGGGAGGCCCTCCACTTT. The rearrangement uses TRBV3-1 and TRBJ1-6, with no clear D. The germline V gene encodes CDR1 LGHDT and CDR2 YNNKEL (reference sequence). V was trimmed by 4 bases and J by 14 bases, leaving 18 bases between them. The CDR3 spans 14 residues. The full variable domain, its missing parts supplied by reference TRBV3-1 and TRBJ1-6, is DTAVSQTPKYLVTQMGNDKSIKCEQNLGHDTMYWYKQDSKKFLKIMFSYNNKELIINETVPNRFSPKSPDKAHLNLHINSLELGDSAVYFCASSPVYFGEALHFGNGTRLTVT.

This clonotype was detected only a few times. V is TRBV5-1 and J is TRBJ2-3; D possibly matches TRBD1 or TRBD2 (6 bases each). Germline V lookup: CDR1 SGHRS, CDR2 YFSETQ. V dropped 9 bases and J dropped 0 bases, with 14 bases sitting between them. The CDR3 extends over 14 amino acids. CDR3 sequence reads: CATKWGASTDTQYF. Here the CDR3 DNA reads TGCGCCACAAAGTGGGGGGCTAGCACAGATACGCAGTATTTT.

This clonotype was observed a handful of times. This chain links TRBV25-1 with TRBJ2-7, with D possibly being TRBD2 (5 bases). This CDR3 is built from 15 residues. Germline CDR1 is MGHDK and CDR2 is SYGVNS. The V gene lost 0 bases and the J gene lost 3 bases, with 12 bases spanning the gap. CDR3 nucleotides: TGTGCCAGCAGTGAATACGGGGAGTTAAACTACGAGCAGTACTTC. Its translation: CASSEYGELNYEQYF.